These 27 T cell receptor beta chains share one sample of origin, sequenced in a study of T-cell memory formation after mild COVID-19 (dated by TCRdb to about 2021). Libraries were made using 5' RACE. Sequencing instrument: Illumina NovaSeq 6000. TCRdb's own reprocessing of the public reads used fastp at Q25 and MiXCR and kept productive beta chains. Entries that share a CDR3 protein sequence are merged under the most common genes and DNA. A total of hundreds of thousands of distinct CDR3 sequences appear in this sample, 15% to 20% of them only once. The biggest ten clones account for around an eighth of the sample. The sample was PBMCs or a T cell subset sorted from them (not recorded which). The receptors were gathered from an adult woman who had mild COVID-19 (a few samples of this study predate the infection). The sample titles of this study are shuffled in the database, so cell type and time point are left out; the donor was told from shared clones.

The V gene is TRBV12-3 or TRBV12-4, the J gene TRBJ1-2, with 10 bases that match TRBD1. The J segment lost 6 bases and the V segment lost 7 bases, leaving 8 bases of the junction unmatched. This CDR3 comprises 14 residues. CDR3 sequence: CASNQDRGNNGYTF. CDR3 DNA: TGTGCCAGCAATCAGGACAGGGGGAATAATGGCTACACCTTC.

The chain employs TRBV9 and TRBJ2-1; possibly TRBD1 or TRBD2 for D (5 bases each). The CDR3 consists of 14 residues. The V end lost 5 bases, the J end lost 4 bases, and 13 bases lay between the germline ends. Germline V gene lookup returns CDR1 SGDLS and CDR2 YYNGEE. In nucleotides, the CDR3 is TGTGCCAGCAGGGGGGACGGATTTTACAATGAGCAGTTCTTC. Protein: CASRGDGFYNEQFF.

In DNA form, the CDR3 reads TGTGCCATCAGTGGGGGGAACTACGATTCACCCCTCCACTTT. Its protein is CAISGGNYDSPLHF. V is TRBV10-3 and J is TRBJ1-6, with a tentative D call TRBD1 (5 bases). The CDR3 totals 14 residues. Per the germline V gene, CDR1 is ENHRY and CDR2 is SYGVKD. Trimming removed 4 bases from V and 8 bases from J, with 12 bases in between.

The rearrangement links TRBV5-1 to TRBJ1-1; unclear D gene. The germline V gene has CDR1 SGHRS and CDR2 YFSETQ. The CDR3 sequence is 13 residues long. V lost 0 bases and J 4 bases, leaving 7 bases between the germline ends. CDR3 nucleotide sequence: TGCGCCAGCAGCTTGGAACGGGGCACTGAAGCTTTCTTT. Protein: CASSLERGTEAFF.

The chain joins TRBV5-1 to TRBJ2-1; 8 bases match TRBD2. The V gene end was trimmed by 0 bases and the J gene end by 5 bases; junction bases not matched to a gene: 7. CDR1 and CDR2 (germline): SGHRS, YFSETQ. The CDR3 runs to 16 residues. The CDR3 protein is CASSLVSAGADNEQFF. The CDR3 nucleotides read TGCGCCAGCAGCTTGGTTTCAGCGGGGGCCGACAATGAGCAGTTCTTC.

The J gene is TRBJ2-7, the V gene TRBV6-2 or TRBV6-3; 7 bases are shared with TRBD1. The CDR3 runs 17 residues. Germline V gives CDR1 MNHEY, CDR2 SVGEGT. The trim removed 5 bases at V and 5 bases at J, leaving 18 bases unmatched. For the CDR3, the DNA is TGTGCCAGCAGTGACAGGGCCTGGCTTCGGGGTAAAGACGAGCAGTACTTC. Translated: CASSDRAWLRGKDEQYF.

As DNA, the CDR3 is TGTGCCAGCAGCCGAGACGGTATGGTGACAGCTGAAGCTTTCTTT. Its translation is CASSRDGMVTAEAFF. The rearrangement joins TRBV7-3 to TRBJ1-1, with a tentative D call TRBD1 (5 bases). The CDR3 runs 15 residues. Germline loops: CDR1 SGHTA, CDR2 FQGTGA. V dropped 5 bases and J dropped 6 bases, with 19 bases sitting between them. Based on the CDR3 plus reference TRBV7-3 and TRBJ1-1, the full variable domain is GAGVSQTPSNKVTEKGKYVELRCDPISGHTALYWYRQSLGQGPEFLIYFQGTGAADDSGLPNDRFFAVRPEGSVSTLKIQRTERGDSAVYLCASSRDGMVTAEAFFGQGTRLTVV.

CDR3 loop: CASSPRTSGGEYF. DNA of the CDR3: TGTGCCAGCAGCCCGCGGACTAGCGGAGGGGAGTATTTT. V usage is TRBV7-2 and J usage is TRBJ2-3; 10 bases map to TRBD2. Germline loops: CDR1 SGHTA, CDR2 FQGNSA. The CDR3 is 13 residues long. With V trimmed by 5 bases and J by 13 bases, 9 bases remained unmatched. Full variable domain (outside the CDR3, taken from reference TRBV7-2 and TRBJ2-3): GAGVSQSPSNKVTEKGKDVELRCDPISGHTALYWYRQSLGQGLEFLIYFQGNSAPDKSGLPSDRFSAERTGGSVSTLTIQRTQQEDSAVYLCASSPRTSGGEYFGPGTRLTVL.

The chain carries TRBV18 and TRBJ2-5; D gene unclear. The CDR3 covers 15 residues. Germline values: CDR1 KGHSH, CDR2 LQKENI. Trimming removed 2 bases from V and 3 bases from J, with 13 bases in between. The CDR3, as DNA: TGTGCCAGCTCACCATATTCACTTAGGGAAGAGACCCAGTACTTC. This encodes CASSPYSLREETQYF.

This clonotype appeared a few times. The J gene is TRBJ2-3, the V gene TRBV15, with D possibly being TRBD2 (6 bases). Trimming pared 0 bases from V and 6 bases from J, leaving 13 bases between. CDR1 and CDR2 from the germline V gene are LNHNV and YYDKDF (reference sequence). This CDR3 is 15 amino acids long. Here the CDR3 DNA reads TGTGCCACCAGCAGAGATTTTTTTCGGGGGGATACGCAGTATTTT. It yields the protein CATSRDFFRGDTQYF.

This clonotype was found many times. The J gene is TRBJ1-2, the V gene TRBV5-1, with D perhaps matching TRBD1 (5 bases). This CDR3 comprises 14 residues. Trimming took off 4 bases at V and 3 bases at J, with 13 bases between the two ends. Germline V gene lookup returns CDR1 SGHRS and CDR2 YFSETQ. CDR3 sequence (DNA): TGCGCCAGCAGCCCTGGGGGTATGGACTATGGCTACACCTTC. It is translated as CASSPGGMDYGYTF.

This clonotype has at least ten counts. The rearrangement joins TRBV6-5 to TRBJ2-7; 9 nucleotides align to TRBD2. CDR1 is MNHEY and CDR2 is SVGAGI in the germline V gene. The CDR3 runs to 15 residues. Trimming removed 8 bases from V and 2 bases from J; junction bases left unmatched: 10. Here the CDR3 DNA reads TGTGCCAGCCGTAGAGGGCGGGGGGGGACCTACGAGCAGTACTTC. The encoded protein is CASRRGRGGTYEQYF.

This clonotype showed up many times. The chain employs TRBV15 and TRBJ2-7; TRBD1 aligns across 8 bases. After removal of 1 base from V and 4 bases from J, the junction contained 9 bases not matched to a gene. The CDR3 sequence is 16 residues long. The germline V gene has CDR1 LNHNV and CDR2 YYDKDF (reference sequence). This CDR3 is CATSRGQGAVEYEQYF. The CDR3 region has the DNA TGTGCCACCAGCAGAGGGCAGGGGGCAGTTGAGTACGAGCAGTACTTC.

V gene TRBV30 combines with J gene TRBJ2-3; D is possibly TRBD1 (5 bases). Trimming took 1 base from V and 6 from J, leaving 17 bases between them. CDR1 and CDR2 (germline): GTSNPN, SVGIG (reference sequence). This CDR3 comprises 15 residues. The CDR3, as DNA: TGTGCCTGGAGTGGACCTGACAGATTGGGTGATACGCAGTATTTT. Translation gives CAWSGPDRLGDTQYF.

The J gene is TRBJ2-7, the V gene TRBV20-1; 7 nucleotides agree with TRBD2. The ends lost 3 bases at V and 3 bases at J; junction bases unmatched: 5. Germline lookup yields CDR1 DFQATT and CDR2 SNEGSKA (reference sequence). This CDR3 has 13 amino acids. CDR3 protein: CSARGTTSYEQYF. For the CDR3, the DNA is TGCAGTGCTAGGGGGACTACCAGCTACGAGCAGTACTTC.

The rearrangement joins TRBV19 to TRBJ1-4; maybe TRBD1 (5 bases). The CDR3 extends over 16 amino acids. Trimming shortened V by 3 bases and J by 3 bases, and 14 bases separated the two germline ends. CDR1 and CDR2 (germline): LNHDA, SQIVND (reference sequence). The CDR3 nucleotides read TGTGCCAGTAGTATTGGGCTCTGGACATCTAATGAAAAACTGTTTTTT. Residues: CASSIGLWTSNEKLFF.

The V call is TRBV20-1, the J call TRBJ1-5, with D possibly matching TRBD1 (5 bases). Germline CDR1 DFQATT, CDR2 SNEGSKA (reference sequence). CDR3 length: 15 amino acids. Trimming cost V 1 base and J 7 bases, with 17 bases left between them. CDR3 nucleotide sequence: TGCAGTGCTAGAGGGGCATCGAGGGGAAGGCAGCCCCAGCATTTT. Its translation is CSARGASRGRQPQHF.

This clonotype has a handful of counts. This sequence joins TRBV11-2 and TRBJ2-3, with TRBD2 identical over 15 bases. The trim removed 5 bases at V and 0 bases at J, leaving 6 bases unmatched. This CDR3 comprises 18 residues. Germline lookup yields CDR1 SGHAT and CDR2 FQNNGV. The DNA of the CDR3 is TGTGCCAGCAGCGCCGGGACTAGCGGGAGGAGCAGCACAGATACGCAGTATTTT. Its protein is CASSAGTSGRSSTDTQYF.

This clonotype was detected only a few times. The CDR3 loop reads CASRHHQGESVNEQFF. The CDR3 DNA is TGTGCCAGTAGGCATCATCAGGGGGAGAGTGTGAATGAGCAGTTCTTC. This sequence joins TRBV19 and TRBJ2-1, with 7 bases fitting TRBD1. This CDR3 is 16 amino acids long. Trimming cost V 6 bases and J 7 bases; bases outside gene matches: 15. Per germline, CDR1 LNHDA and CDR2 SQIVND (reference sequence).

The CDR3 DNA follows: TGCGCCAGCAGCTTGGGACAGGGGGCTGATGAAGCTTTCTTT. This translates into CASSLGQGADEAFF. This chain joins TRBV5-1 and TRBJ1-1; 10 bases agree with TRBD1. V lost 0 bases to trimming and J lost 7 bases; unmatched junction nucleotides: 3. Per the germline V gene, CDR1 is SGHRS and CDR2 is YFSETQ. The CDR3 has 14 residues.

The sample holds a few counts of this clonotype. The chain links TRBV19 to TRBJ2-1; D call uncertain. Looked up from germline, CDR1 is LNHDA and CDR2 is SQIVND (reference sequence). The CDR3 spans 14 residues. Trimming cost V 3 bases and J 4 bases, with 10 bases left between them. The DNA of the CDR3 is TGTGCCAGTAGTATTTCAACAGCGTACAATGAGCAGTTCTTC. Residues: CASSISTAYNEQFF.

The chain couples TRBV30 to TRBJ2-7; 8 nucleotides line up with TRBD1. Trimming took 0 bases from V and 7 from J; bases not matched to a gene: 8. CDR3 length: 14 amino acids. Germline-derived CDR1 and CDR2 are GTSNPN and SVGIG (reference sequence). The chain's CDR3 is CAWSVAGGLGEQYF. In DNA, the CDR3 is TGTGCCTGGAGTGTAGCAGGGGGCCTGGGTGAGCAGTACTTC.

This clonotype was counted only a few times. This CDR3 reads CSARITSSYEQYF. The CDR3 region has the DNA TGCAGTGCTAGAATAACTAGTTCCTACGAGCAGTACTTC. The genes are TRBV20-1 and TRBJ2-7; D perhaps matches TRBD2 (5 bases). The V gene lost 2 bases and the J gene lost 1 base, with 9 bases spanning the gap. Germline V gives CDR1 DFQATT, CDR2 SNEGSKA (reference sequence). The CDR3 covers 13 residues.

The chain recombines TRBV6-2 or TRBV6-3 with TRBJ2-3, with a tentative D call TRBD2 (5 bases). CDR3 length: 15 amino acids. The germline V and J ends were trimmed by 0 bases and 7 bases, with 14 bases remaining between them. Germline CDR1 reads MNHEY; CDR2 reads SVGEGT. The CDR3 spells CASSYSLYGKYTQYF. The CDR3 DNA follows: TGTGCCAGCAGTTACTCGCTCTACGGGAAGTATACGCAGTATTTT.

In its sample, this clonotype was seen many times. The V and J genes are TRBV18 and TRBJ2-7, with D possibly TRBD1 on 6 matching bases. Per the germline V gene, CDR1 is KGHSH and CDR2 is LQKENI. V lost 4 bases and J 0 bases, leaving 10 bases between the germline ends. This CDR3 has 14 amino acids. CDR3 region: CASSLGQNSYEQYF. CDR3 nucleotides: TGTGCCAGCTCACTTGGACAGAACTCCTACGAGCAGTACTTC.

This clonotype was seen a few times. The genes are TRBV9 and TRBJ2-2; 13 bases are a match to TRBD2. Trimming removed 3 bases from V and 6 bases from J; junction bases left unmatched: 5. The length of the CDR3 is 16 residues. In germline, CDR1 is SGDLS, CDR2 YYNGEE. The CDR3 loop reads CASSAQTSGGAGELFF. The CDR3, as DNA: TGTGCCAGCAGCGCCCAAACTAGCGGGGGGGCCGGGGAGCTGTTTTTT.

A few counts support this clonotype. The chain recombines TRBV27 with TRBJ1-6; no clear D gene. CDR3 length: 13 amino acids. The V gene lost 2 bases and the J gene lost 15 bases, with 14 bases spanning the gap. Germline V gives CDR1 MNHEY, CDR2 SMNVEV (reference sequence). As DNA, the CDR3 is TGTGCCAGCAGTTTAGTGGAACCCGGACTCCTCCACTTT. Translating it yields CASSLVEPGLLHF.